This TCR beta chain was profiled in a study of blood T cell repertoires in COVID-19. Whole-study context: The origin of the acute and convalescent COVID-19 samples was the United States, Italy and Spain. From T cells, B-cell-depleted T cells, or PBMCs came the material, which was cDNA or gDNA.

How the authors handled the data: By means of reference gene primer amplification, nucleated cell counts were estimated. Produced via immunoSEQ multiplex PCR; TCRdb's table is partial and in-frame only. For V, J and clone size, that table is used; D and trimming come from the DNA. The sample holds hundreds of thousands of clones, roughly 88% seen once. CDR1 and CDR2 from the germline V gene are SNHLY and FYNNEI. The germline V and J ends were trimmed by 9 bases and 7 bases, with 10 bases remaining between them. The length of the CDR3 is 12 residues. The V call is TRBV2, the J call TRBJ1-6; no reliable D call. The sequence derives from a woman aged 25 to 39 with active or convalescent COVID-19. Input material: peripheral blood. The CDR3 DNA follows: TGTGCCAGTACGCGGGAAAATTCACCCCTCCACTTT. Protein sequence: CASTRENSPLHF.